This entry lists 16 T cell receptor beta chains sequenced from one sample in a study of cytomegalovirus exposure and HLA in healthy donors. The PCR made use of 60 Vbeta and 13 Jbeta primers. Assay: immunoSEQ multiplex PCR; the TCRdb copy retains only in-frame clones and omits some. This sample carries under 150,000 clones, about 80% of them seen once, and the ten largest clones take 2.7%. Sequencing used PBMCs. All receptors come from a boy aged 2 to 10 in good health and CMV-seronegative.

On this clone itself: Different DNA sequences within this sample yield the same CDR3. The gene calls are TRBV6-1 and TRBJ2-7, with 10 nucleotides matching TRBD2. The CDR3 has 15 residues. With V trimmed by 2 bases and J by 4 bases, 5 bases remained unmatched. Germline loops: CDR1 MNHNS, CDR2 SASEGT. The CDR3 nucleotides read TGTGCCAGCAGTGAACAAGCGGGGGGGCCGTACGAGCAGTACTTC. This encodes CASSEQAGGPYEQYF.

This chain joins TRBV30 and TRBJ2-5; TRBD2 aligns across 7 bases. Germline V gene lookup returns CDR1 GTSNPN and CDR2 SVGIG (reference sequence). The CDR3 loop spans 14 amino acids. V lost 3 bases and J lost 4; bases outside the gene matches: 8. In DNA, the CDR3 is TGTGCCTGGAGCGCCGGGGGGTCTAGAGAGACCCAGTACTTC. Protein sequence: CAWSAGGSRETQYF.

V gene TRBV6-4 combines with J gene TRBJ2-1; 10 bases align to TRBD2. The germline gives CDR1 MRHNA, CDR2 SNTAGT. V trimming: 3 bases; J trimming: 9 bases; junction bases outside the gene matches: 14. The CDR3 sequence is 17 residues long. The CDR3 sequence: CASSETDLAGAVGEQFF. Written as DNA, the CDR3 is TGTGCCAGCAGTGAAACTGATCTAGCGGGAGCTGTGGGTGAGCAGTTCTTC.

The chain uses TRBV7-8 and TRBJ1-1; 9 positions agree with TRBD1. CDR1 and CDR2 (germline): SGHVS, FQNEAQ. The CDR3 length is 16 residues. Losses at the gene ends were 5 bases for V and 1 base for J; bases not matched to a gene: 8. Here the CDR3 DNA reads TGTGCCAGCAGCCCCCGGACAGGGGATTGGAACACTGAAGCTTTCTTT. It yields the protein CASSPRTGDWNTEAFF.

V is TRBV2 and J is TRBJ2-1, with D possibly TRBD2 on 5 matching bases. The CDR3 is 14 residues long. The germline V gene encodes CDR1 SNHLY and CDR2 FYNNEI. Trimming shortened V by 7 bases and J by 7 bases, and 17 bases separated the two germline ends. DNA for the CDR3: TGTGCCAGCACCACTCGCAAACTAGGTAATGAGCAGTTCTTC. It codes for CASTTRKLGNEQFF.

This clone was counted a few times. The chain joins TRBV15 to TRBJ2-3; 9 bases map to TRBD1. V was clipped by 1 base and J by 2 bases; unmatched bases: 4. The germline CDR1 and CDR2 sequences are LNHNV and YYDKDF (reference sequence). The CDR3 covers 16 residues. The CDR3 loop reads CATSRADRGNTDTQYF. CDR3 bases: TGTGCCACCAGCAGAGCGGACAGGGGAAACACAGATACGCAGTATTTT.

On this clone itself: One end of the junction does not line up with germline, which may come from a read error. Other nucleotide sequences from this sample produce the same CDR3. Written as DNA, the CDR3 is TGTGCCAGTAGCTTTACCGGGACATGGGGTCCCAAAGCTTTCTTT. Its protein is CASSFTGTWGPKAFF. The rearrangement uses TRBV7-2 and TRBJ1-1; possibly TRBD1 for D (6 bases). The CDR3 has 15 amino acids. Germline V gene data show CDR1 as SGHTA and CDR2 as FQGNSA.

This chain connects TRBV9 to TRBJ2-6; 8 nucleotides line up with TRBD1. From germline, CDR1 is SGDLS and CDR2 YYNGEE. J gave up 5 bases and V 3 bases, and 13 bases lay outside the gene matches. The CDR3 extends over 18 amino acids. The DNA of the CDR3 is TGTGCCAGCAGCGGCCAGACAGGGGCCTTCGCTAGGGCCAACGTCCTGACTTTC. This encodes CASSGQTGAFARANVLTF.

This chain uses TRBV6-5 with TRBJ1-6; 7 positions match TRBD1. CDR1 and CDR2 from the germline V gene are MNHEY and SVGAGI. The junction had 12 bases not matched to a gene; V was cut back by 2 bases and J by 14 bases. This CDR3 is built from 15 residues. The chain's CDR3 is CASSYSSLSTGTLHF. For the CDR3, the DNA is TGTGCCAGCAGTTACAGTAGTTTATCGACAGGGACCCTCCACTTT.

The V and J genes are TRBV25-1 and TRBJ1-1, with D hard to call. CDR1 and CDR2 from the germline V gene are MGHDK and SYGVNS. V shed 7 bases and J shed 4 bases, with 7 bases lying between them. CDR3 length equals 11 residues. The CDR3 DNA reads TGTGCCAGCAAGAGTGGCACTGAAGCTTTCTTT. Amino acid sequence: CASKSGTEAFF.

This sequence joins TRBV12-5 and TRBJ1-1; D unresolved. The CDR3 loop spans 12 amino acids. The V end was cut by 6 bases, the J end by 7 bases, with 12 bases between. Germline V gives CDR1 LGHNT, CDR2 FRNRAP. CDR3 bases: TGTGCTAGTGGCCCGCCGGTTGGTGAAGCTTTCTTT. This codes for CASGPPVGEAFF.

The chain carries TRBV27 and TRBJ2-6, with a weak D call TRBD1 (5 bases). The CDR3 totals 19 residues. Per germline, CDR1 MNHEY and CDR2 SMNVEV (reference sequence). V lost 5 bases, J lost 0 bases, and 20 bases lay in between. Here the CDR3 DNA reads TGTGCCAGCAGTGAGCAGGGCCTAAGGCCCCTCTCTGGGGCCAACGTCCTGACTTTC. This translates into CASSEQGLRPLSGANVLTF.

The sample holds one count of this clone. The V gene is TRBV7-2, the J gene TRBJ1-1, with 8 positions matching TRBD1. Germline loops: CDR1 SGHTA, CDR2 FQGNSA. The V segment lost 2 bases and the J segment 3 bases; nucleotides outside the gene matches: 5. This CDR3 comprises 15 residues. Written as DNA, the CDR3 is TGTGCCAGCAGCTTAACTCCGGACAGGGACACTGAAGCTTTCTTT. Its translation is CASSLTPDRDTEAFF.

A few counts support this clone. The genes are TRBV6-4 and TRBJ2-1, with 8 positions matching TRBD1. J lost 3 bases, V lost 2 bases, and 6 bases had no gene match. CDR3 length: 16 amino acids. CDR1 and CDR2 (germline): MRHNA, SNTAGT. The CDR3 reads CASSDGDTGGYNEQFF. CDR3 sequence (DNA): TGTGCCAGCAGTGACGGGGATACAGGGGGCTACAATGAGCAGTTCTTC.

The gene calls are TRBV9 and TRBJ2-3; 8 nucleotides align to TRBD2. J gave up 3 bases and V 3 bases, and 3 bases lay outside the gene matches. Germline V lookup: CDR1 SGDLS, CDR2 YYNGEE. The CDR3 is 14 residues long. CDR3 in DNA: TGTGCCAGCAGCGCGACTAGCGCGACAGATACGCAGTATTTT. Protein product: CASSATSATDTQYF.

This clone was seen only once. This sequence joins TRBV10-2 and TRBJ2-3, with D possibly matching TRBD1 (7 bases). This CDR3 is built from 15 residues. With 3 bases removed from V and 3 bases from J, the gap between germline ends came to 13 bases. Germline V gives CDR1 WSHSY, CDR2 SAAADI. CDR3 sequence (DNA): TGCGCCAGCAGTGAATGGCAGGGGGGTACAGATACGCAGTATTTT. Its translation is CASSEWQGGTDTQYF.